This TCR beta chain appears in the sequencing data of a study of cytotoxic CD8 clonotypes in ibrutinib-treated CLL (dated by TCRdb to the early 2020s). Background on the whole study: In this cohort, over 14 patients were treatment-naive and approximately 10 were relapsed/refractory, while around 18 had unmutated IGHV. On average, each sample yielded roughly 250,000 productive templates and over 90,000 productive rearrangements. Longitudinal samples were available for about 30% of the roughly 86 trial participants. Samples at response were collected after a median of about 12 months of treatment, with a range of 6 to 36 months. Cryopreserved peripheral blood mononuclear cells were collected at three points: before therapy, at response, and at either sustained remission or disease progression. Partial responses were observed in about 25 patients and complete responses in 2; after a median follow-up of about 69 months, remission was maintained in 15 or so patients and progression was observed in around twelve. Results the study describes overall, beyond this receptor: Public clonotypes were found to be uncommon and were observed to contract or remain stable during treatment; the increase in clonality was shown to reflect expansion of private clonotypes at ibrutinib response. An increase in clonality was observed at ibrutinib response, with clonality remaining stable during sustained remission and falling back toward baseline at progression. Sampling times were not matched between sustained-remission and progressing patients, and lymph node repertoires were not studied. At baseline, clonality was higher than in age-matched healthy donors and showed a strong correlation with circulating CD8+ T-cell counts.

Points on this clone: Its cognate antigen has yet to be identified. Base qualities are not provided; no much larger clone lies one nucleotide away.

For TCR beta library preparation, about 2 micrograms of genomic DNA was extracted from cryopreserved PBMCs. Longitudinal blood samples from CLL patients on ibrutinib monotherapy underwent high-throughput TCR beta sequencing. Patients were enrolled in a phase 2 open-label single-center ibrutinib monotherapy trial. The junction carries 11 bases between V and J, which are trimmed by 5 bases and 7 bases respectively. For CDR1 and CDR2, the germline V gene lists SGHTA and FQGNSA. There are 12 amino acids in the CDR3, from cysteine to phenylalanine inclusive. Here the CDR3 DNA is all that survives: 36 bases in frame from base 1. On a MiSeq, deep resolution sequencing aimed for a depth between 1 in 1 million and 1 in 200,000 T cells, with each clonotype covered about 9.9x on average. The immunoSEQ hsTCRB Kit was used to generate TCR beta libraries. In the original analysis: ImmunoSEQ Data Assistant and ImmunoSEQ Analyzer were used for data analysis, and V, D and J genes were assigned according to IMGT definitions. Clonality was computed as one minus normalized Shannon entropy of productive rearrangement frequencies, ranging from 0 to 1. Only overrepresented clonotypes making up at least 0.05% of each patient's repertoire were included in the public clonotype analysis. Approximately 14 age-matched healthy donor repertoires from immuneACCESS served as clonality controls. The clones in this table, taken by TCRdb from immuneACCESS, are in-frame only. Not every clone is retained; where verified, under half of the shortfall comes from an unresolved V gene, and the cause of the rest is unknown. V and J calls plus clone size are reproduced from that table; the DNA served to infer D and trimming. The sample records 65,000 to 95,000 clones, about 82% of which are singletons. Together, the top ten hold roughly 5% of the sample.

Sequencing was performed on PBMCs, taken before ibrutinib treatment. Recombination connected TRBV7-2 to TRBJ1-1; the D gene lacks a confident call. The TCR comes from a human donor with chronic lymphocytic leukemia. The nucleotides read TGTGCCAGCAGCCTAGGCGGGATTGAAGCTTTCTTT. Its protein is CASSLGGIEAFF.